Described below is a single T cell receptor beta chain sequence and its context. The data were taken from a study of identical twins. The CDR3 covers 16 residues. J was trimmed by 3 bases and V by 5 bases; bases with no gene match: 10. TCRdb itself ran the 5' RACE reads through MiXCR, one entry per CDR3 protein. The sample holds about 720,000 distinct CDR3 sequences; 15% to 20% are singletons and the top ten take about an eighth. A further study also used this sample, focusing on T cells expressing NK-cell markers.

The sequence came from a woman aged 18-29 years in good health. This sequence joins TRBV12-3 or TRBV12-4 and TRBJ2-1; TRBD2 matches at 7 bases. Sequencing was done on a sample of PBMCs. The CDR3 loop is CASSPIRRENYNEQFF. Written as DNA, the CDR3 is TGTGCCAGCAGTCCCATTAGGCGGGAGAACTACAATGAGCAGTTCTTC.